The sequence of this T cell receptor (beta chain) was determined in a study of control samples from healthy donors and cancer patients. Sequencing used immunoSEQ multiplex PCR; TCRdb keeps in-frame clones, though not all of them. The sample holds around 74,000 clones, 85% to 95% seen once. Germline CDR1 GTSNPN, CDR2 SVGIG (reference sequence). V lost 5 bases to trimming and J lost 4 bases; unmatched junction nucleotides: 10. This CDR3 has 15 residues. The sequenced sample was blood. The sequence was obtained from a woman in her sixties in good health. This sequence joins TRBV30 and TRBJ1-4; 7 nucleotides align to TRBD1. CDR3 bases: TGTGCCTGGCGACCAATCGGGACAGTTAATGAAAAACTGTTTTTT. Translation: CAWRPIGTVNEKLFF.